This TCR beta chain stems from a study of blood T cell repertoires in COVID-19. Overall study: Donors in the United States, Italy and Spain gave samples during acute or convalescent COVID-19. T cells, B-cell-depleted T cells, or PBMCs supplied cDNA or gDNA.

Per the original data handling: Scientists estimated how many nucleated cells there were by amplifying reference gene primers. The table came from immunoSEQ multiplex PCR; TCRdb's copy has only in-frame clones and leaves some out. Clone size and the V and J calls come from that table; the DNA yielded D and trimming. The top ten hold approximately 7% of the sample, which has about 300,000 clones, about nine tenths seen once. The clonotype was recovered from a woman aged 30 to 39 who had recovered from COVID-19. The sequenced material came from peripheral blood.

The CDR3 protein is CASSHGGDPTEAFF. CDR3 DNA: TGCGCCAGCAGCCACGGAGGGGACCCCACTGAAGCTTTCTTT. This chain joins TRBV5-1 and TRBJ1-1; a weak D match, TRBD1 (5 bases). The CDR3 is made up of 14 amino acids. CDR1 and CDR2 from the germline V gene are SGHRS and YFSETQ. Between the trimmed V and J ends, which lost 4 bases and 4 bases, there was a span of 14 bases.